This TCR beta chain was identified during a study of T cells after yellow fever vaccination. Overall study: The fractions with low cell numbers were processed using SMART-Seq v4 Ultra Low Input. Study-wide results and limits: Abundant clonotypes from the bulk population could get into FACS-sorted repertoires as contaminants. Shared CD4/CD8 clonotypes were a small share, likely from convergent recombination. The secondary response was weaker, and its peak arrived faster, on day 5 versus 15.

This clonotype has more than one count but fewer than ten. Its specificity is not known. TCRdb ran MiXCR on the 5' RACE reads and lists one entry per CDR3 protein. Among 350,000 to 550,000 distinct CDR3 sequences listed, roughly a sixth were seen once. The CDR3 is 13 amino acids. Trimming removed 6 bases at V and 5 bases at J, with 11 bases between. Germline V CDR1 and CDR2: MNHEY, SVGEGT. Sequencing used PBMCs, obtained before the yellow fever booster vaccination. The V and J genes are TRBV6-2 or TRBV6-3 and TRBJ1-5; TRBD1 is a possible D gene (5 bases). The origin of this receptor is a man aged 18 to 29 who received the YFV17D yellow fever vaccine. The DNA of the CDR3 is TGTGCCAGCAGCCATGGCAGGGATCAGCCCCAGCATTTT. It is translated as CASSHGRDQPQHF.